This TCR beta chain was retrieved from a study of shared clonotypes between healthy human individuals. Sequencing was performed with immunoSEQ multiplex PCR; in TCRdb, only in-frame clones are kept and a portion is missing. The sample lists about 1 million clones; around 75% were seen once. The V segment lost 3 bases and the J segment 4 bases; nucleotides outside the gene matches: 7. This CDR3 contains 15 residues. Germline CDR1 and CDR2: SGDLS and YYNGEE. The sequence came from a man younger than 35 in good health. Sequencing was carried out using memory CD4+ T cells sorted from blood. Subset: CD45RA-negative fraction. The chain uses TRBV9 and TRBJ2-1; 7 nucleotides line up with TRBD2. CDR3 amino acids: CASSAGLEGYNEQFF. CDR3 nucleotide sequence: TGTGCCAGCAGCGCAGGACTAGAGGGGTACAATGAGCAGTTCTTC.